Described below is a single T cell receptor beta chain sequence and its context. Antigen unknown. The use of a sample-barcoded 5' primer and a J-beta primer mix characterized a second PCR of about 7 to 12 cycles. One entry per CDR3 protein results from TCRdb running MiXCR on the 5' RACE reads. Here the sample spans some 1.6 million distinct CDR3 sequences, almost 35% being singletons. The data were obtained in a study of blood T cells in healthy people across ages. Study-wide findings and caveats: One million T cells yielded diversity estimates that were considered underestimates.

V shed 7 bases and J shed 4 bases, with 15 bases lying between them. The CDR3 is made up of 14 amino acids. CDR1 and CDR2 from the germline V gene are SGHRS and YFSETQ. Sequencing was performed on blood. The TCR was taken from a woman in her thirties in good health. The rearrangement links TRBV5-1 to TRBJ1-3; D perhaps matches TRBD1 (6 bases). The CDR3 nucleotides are TGCGCCAGCTCATTTGGGGGCATCGGAAACACCATATATTTT. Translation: CASSFGGIGNTIYF.